The 26 T cell receptor beta chains given below trace back to one sample, sequenced in a study of CD8 T cells in Susac syndrome. RNA amounts of about 0.5 to 1 ug underwent reverse transcription with random hexamers. Using its own MiXCR run on the immunoSEQ multiplex PCR reads, TCRdb lists one record per CDR3 protein. The sample contains under 200,000 distinct CDR3 sequences, 90% to 95% of which appear only once. Sequenced input: CD4+ T cells from PBMCs. These receptors originate from a human donor in good health.

The chain links TRBV23-1 to TRBJ1-1; D not resolved. TRBV23-1 is an ORF, and what it does is uncertain. Trimming cost V 0 bases and J 3 bases, with 8 bases left between them. This CDR3 contains 14 residues. CDR3 nucleotides: TGCGCCAGCAGTCAATCGAAGGGCGACACTGAAGCTTTCTTT. Translation gives CASSQSKGDTEAFF.

The chain uses TRBV20-1 and TRBJ1-1; D not resolved. V shed 2 bases and J shed 2 bases, with 12 bases lying between them. Germline CDR1 reads DFQATT; CDR2 reads SNEGSKA (reference sequence). The length of the CDR3 is 14 residues. The CDR3 DNA follows: TGCAGTGCTAGAATAGGGCAGCAAAACACTGAAGCTTTCTTT. This translates into CSARIGQQNTEAFF.

This chain uses TRBV20-1 with TRBJ1-2, with D hard to call. The germline V and J ends were trimmed by 5 bases and 6 bases, with 16 bases remaining between them. CDR1 and CDR2 from the germline V gene are DFQATT and SNEGSKA (reference sequence). The CDR3 is 13 residues long. The CDR3 loop reads CSAAGPRIDGYTF. CDR3 coding DNA: TGCAGTGCTGCGGGCCCAAGGATCGATGGCTACACCTTC.

The chain uses TRBV28 and TRBJ2-2; D is undetermined. The CDR3 runs to 15 residues. The ends were cut back, 4 bases at V and 2 bases at J, with 11 bases in the middle. In germline, CDR1 is MDHEN, CDR2 SYDVKM. CDR3 nucleotides: TGTGCCAGCAGTTCTTGGCGCCCTAACACCGGGGAGCTGTTTTTT. It is translated as CASSSWRPNTGELFF.

The rearrangement links TRBV7-3 to TRBJ2-7; D tentatively fits TRBD1 or TRBD2 (5 bases each). V was cut by 3 bases and J by 2 bases, with 8 bases left in between. In germline, CDR1 is SGHTA, CDR2 FQGTGA. This CDR3 has 13 amino acids. The CDR3 DNA reads as TGTGCCAGCAGCTTCCAGGGAGCCTACGAGCAGTACGTC. Encoded protein: CASSFQGAYEQYV.

This chain links TRBV3-1 with TRBJ1-4, with 10 bases aligning to TRBD1. The CDR3 is made up of 16 amino acids. The junction had 7 bases not matched to a gene; V was cut back by 4 bases and J by 5 bases. The germline gives CDR1 LGHDT, CDR2 YNNKEL (reference sequence). CDR3 nucleotides: TGTGCCAGCAGCCCATTGACAGGGGGCGGAAATGAAAAACTGTTTTTT. Translation gives CASSPLTGGGNEKLFF.

The chain combines TRBV27 with TRBJ2-7; 12 nucleotides align to TRBD2. This CDR3 region has 14 residues. Per the germline V gene, CDR1 is MNHEY and CDR2 is SMNVEV (reference sequence). Trimming cost V 6 bases and J 10 bases; bases outside gene matches: 10. CDR3 sequence reads: CASRTGLAGGRQYV. The DNA of the CDR3 is TGTGCCAGCAGGACGGGACTAGCGGGTGGAAGACAGTACGTC.

The chain combines TRBV4-1 with TRBJ2-7; maybe TRBD2 (6 bases). The V gene's germline CDR1 is MGHRA and CDR2 YSYEKL. This CDR3 spans 18 amino acids. Trimming took off 0 bases at V and 4 bases at J, with 22 bases between the two ends. CDR3: CASSQETKSGQGLYEQYF. DNA for the CDR3: TGCGCCAGCAGCCAAGAAACTAAAAGCGGGCAGGGACTGTACGAGCAGTACTTC.

The chain is built from TRBV18 and TRBJ2-7, with TRBD2 matching over 9 bases. This CDR3 contains 12 residues. The germline CDR1 and CDR2 sequences are KGHSH and LQKENI. The ends lost 5 bases at V and 5 bases at J; junction bases unmatched: 1. The CDR3 DNA is TGTGCCAGCTCAATAGCGGGGGACGAGCAGTACTTC. Its translation: CASSIAGDEQYF.

The rearrangement uses TRBV28 and TRBJ2-7; TRBD2 might be the D (5 bases). This CDR3 is 12 amino acids long. CDR1 is MDHEN and CDR2 is SYDVKM in the germline V gene. The V end was cut by 4 bases, the J end by 3 bases, with 7 bases between. CDR3 protein: CASSSRGYEQYV. In DNA, the CDR3 is TGTGCCAGCAGTTCTCGGGGCTACGAGCAGTACGTC.

The chain is built from TRBV5-1 and TRBJ2-1, with no clear D. Germline-derived CDR1 and CDR2 are SGHRS and YFSETQ. Between the trimmed V and J ends, which lost 0 bases and 10 bases, there was a span of 11 bases. The length of the CDR3 is 13 residues. The CDR3 reads CASSLDVAEEQFF. The CDR3, as DNA: TGCGCCAGCAGCTTGGATGTGGCGGAGGAGCAGTTCTTC.

The chain uses TRBV24-1 and TRBJ2-1; D remains unclear. The length of the CDR3 is 12 residues. Germline V lookup: CDR1 KGHDR, CDR2 SFDVKD. The V and J ends lost 4 bases and 7 bases respectively, with 7 bases between them. CDR3 residues: CATSDPFNEQFF. CDR3 bases: TGTGCCACCAGTGACCCCTTTAATGAGCAGTTCTTC.

The chain uses TRBV29-1 and TRBJ1-1; no firm D call. This CDR3 region has 11 residues. Germline loops: CDR1 SQVTM, CDR2 ANQGSEA. Trimming removed 7 bases from V and 0 bases from J, with 6 bases in between. The CDR3 DNA is TGCAGCGGCGCCCTGAACACTGAAGCTTTCTTT. It is translated as CSGALNTEAFF.

J is TRBJ2-7 and V is TRBV3-1, with D unresolved. Trimming took off 4 bases at V and 6 bases at J, with 10 bases between the two ends. Germline V CDR1 and CDR2: LGHDT, YNNKEL (reference sequence). The CDR3 spans 12 residues. The CDR3 here is CASSRWPGEQYF. For the CDR3, the DNA is TGTGCCAGCAGCCGATGGCCTGGCGAGCAGTACTTC.

This clonotype was found once. The chain employs TRBV20-1 and TRBJ2-5; 9 bases are shared with TRBD2. This CDR3 contains 14 residues. Trimming removed 3 bases from V and 5 bases from J; junction bases left unmatched: 7. Germline V gene lookup returns CDR1 DFQATT and CDR2 SNEGSKA (reference sequence). The CDR3 here is CSASVPSGVETQYF. The CDR3 DNA reads as TGCAGTGCTAGTGTCCCTAGCGGGGTGGAGACCCAGTACTTC.

The V and J genes are TRBV29-1 and TRBJ1-1; possibly TRBD1 for D (5 bases). This CDR3 comprises 13 residues. Trimming stripped 4 bases from V and 6 bases from J, with 15 bases between. Germline V gene lookup returns CDR1 SQVTM and CDR2 ANQGSEA. CDR3 coding DNA: TGCAGCGTTGTCACAGGAGGTTTGTCTGAAGCTTTCTTT. Translation gives CSVVTGGLSEAFF.

This chain links TRBV7-9 with TRBJ2-7; D remains unclear. CDR1 and CDR2 (germline): SEHNR, FQNEAQ (reference sequence). The V end lost 8 bases, the J end lost 1 base, and 6 bases lay between the germline ends. CDR3 length: 11 amino acids. CDR3 in DNA: TGTGCCAGCGGTTATTCCTACGAGCAGTACTTC. It translates to CASGYSYEQYF.

The V call is TRBV28, the J call TRBJ2-7; TRBD2 is a possible D gene (6 bases). Germline loops: CDR1 MDHEN, CDR2 SYDVKM. CDR3 length: 13 amino acids. V lost 10 bases to trimming and J lost 2 bases, with 15 bases between them. In DNA form, the CDR3 reads TGTGCCACCGAATGGGCGGGAACCTACGAGCAGTACGTC. Its translation is CATEWAGTYEQYV.

This chain connects TRBV6-4 to TRBJ2-1; weak D call: TRBD2 (5 bases). Trimming removed 4 bases at V and 6 bases at J, with 10 bases between. There are 13 residues in the CDR3. Germline CDR1 MRHNA, CDR2 SNTAGT. The CDR3 sequence is CASSVEAFNEQFF. The CDR3 nucleotides read TGTGCCAGCAGTGTGGAGGCATTCAATGAGCAGTTCTTC.

The rearrangement links TRBV5-4 to TRBJ2-5; no reliable D call. From germline, CDR1 is SGHNT and CDR2 YYREEE (reference sequence). The length of the CDR3 is 13 residues. V lost 5 bases to trimming and J lost 5 bases, with 13 bases between them. The CDR3 DNA follows: TGTGCCAGCAGTCCCACGCCCGGGGAGACCCAGTACTTC. It encodes CASSPTPGETQYF. Full variable domain (remainder filled in from reference TRBV5-4 and TRBJ2-5): ETGVTQSPTHLIKTRGQQVTLRCSSQSGHNTVSWYQQALGQGPQFIFQYYREEENGRGNFPPRFSGLQFPNYSSELNVNALELDDSALYLCASSPTPGETQYFGPGTRLLVL.

The chain carries TRBV29-1 and TRBJ2-6, with unresolved D. Germline lookup yields CDR1 SQVTM and CDR2 ANQGSEA. The CDR3 consists of 15 residues. With 5 bases removed from V and 0 bases from J, the gap between germline ends came to 11 bases. Written as DNA, the CDR3 is TGCAGCGTTTCTAACAGCAACTCTGGGGCCAACGTCCTGACTTTC. Protein product: CSVSNSNSGANVLTF.

The CDR3 protein is CSVSVTGDEQFF. The DNA for the CDR3 is TGCAGCGTTTCGGTGACGGGGGATGAGCAGTTCTTC. The chain combines TRBV29-1 with TRBJ2-1; tentative D call: TRBD2 (6 bases). This CDR3 has 12 residues. V lost 5 bases and J 8 bases, leaving 13 bases between the germline ends. Germline V lookup: CDR1 SQVTM, CDR2 ANQGSEA.

V usage is TRBV2 and J usage is TRBJ1-5; TRBD1 is a possible D gene (6 bases). Germline CDR1 is SNHLY and CDR2 is FYNNEI. Trimming stripped 4 bases from V and 10 bases from J, with 17 bases between. The CDR3 runs 14 residues. The CDR3 nucleotides read TGTGCCAGCAGTGTAAACGGACAGTCTTCTCCCCAGCATTTT. This gives the protein CASSVNGQSSPQHF.

The chain employs TRBV27 and TRBJ1-1, with TRBD1 identical over 10 bases. This CDR3 is built from 15 residues. Germline lookup yields CDR1 MNHEY and CDR2 SMNVEV (reference sequence). V was clipped by 7 bases and J by 0 bases; unmatched bases: 5. CDR3 nucleotide sequence: TGTGCCAGCACCGGGACAGGGGTGATGAACACTGAAGCTTTCTTT. This gives the protein CASTGTGVMNTEAFF.

V usage is TRBV5-1 and J usage is TRBJ1-1; no clear D gene. V lost 7 bases, J lost 4 bases, and 8 bases lay in between. Germline loops: CDR1 SGHRS, CDR2 YFSETQ. The CDR3 length is 11 residues. The CDR3 DNA follows: TGCGCCAGCCGGGCCGTCACTGAAGCTTTCTTT. Translating it yields CASRAVTEAFF.

The gene calls are TRBV24-1 and TRBJ1-2, with D possibly matching TRBD1 (6 bases). Germline V gives CDR1 KGHDR, CDR2 SFDVKD. This CDR3 is built from 14 residues. Between the trimmed V and J ends, which lost 4 bases and 8 bases, there was a span of 16 bases. CDR3 sequence (DNA): TGTGCCACCAGTGAATCAGACAGGACAAACGGCTACACCTTC. Translation: CATSESDRTNGYTF.